These T cell receptor beta chains were read from a single sample in a study of response to subunit inactivated influenza vaccine. TCRdb called the RT-PCR reads again in MiXCR, with one record for every CDR3 protein. The table has about 540,000 distinct CDR3 sequences, around 13% seen once. Sequencing was performed on PBMCs from blood, taken approximately 13 days after vaccination. The receptor set was obtained from a man aged 45-65 years who received an inactivated influenza vaccine. The CDR3 runs from the conserved cysteine through the conserved F or W. The order of the fields is D gene, J gene, CDR3 length, clone size, V gene, CDR3 protein, CDR3 DNA. D genes are given only for firm matches. Size tells how often a clone was seen (once, few, many) or the class of an expanded clone, and some rows leave it out.

>NA|TRBJ2-5|11|NA|TRBV20-1
CSALRQGTQYF
TGCAGTGCTCTCCGTCAAGGTACCCAGTACTTC
>TRBD2|TRBJ2-5|20|NA|TRBV12-3/TRBV12-4
CASSRYSGGLLLKGRETQYF
TGTGCCAGCAGTCGGTATAGCGGGGGACTACTCCTTAAAGGTCGAGAGACCCAGTACTTC
>NA|TRBJ2-2|17|NA|TRBV25-1
CASRANWGATNTGELFF
TGTGCCAGCAGGGCCAATTGGGGGGCCACAAACACCGGGGAGCTGTTTTTT
>NA|TRBJ2-5|14|many|TRBV12-3/TRBV12-4
CASTKLGLGETQYF
TGTGCCAGCACCAAATTGGGGCTTGGGGAGACCCAGTACTTC
>TRBD2|TRBJ2-1|16|NA|TRBV28
CASSSLAGRSYNEQFF
TGTGCCAGCAGTTCACTAGCGGGAAGGTCCTACAATGAGCAGTTCTTC
>NA|TRBJ2-1|12|few|TRBV29-1
CSTAPFSNEQFF
TGCAGTACAGCCCCCTTTTCCAATGAGCAGTTCTTC
>NA|TRBJ2-1|15|NA|TRBV4-2
CASSQVQGSYNEQFF
TGTGCCAGCAGCCAAGTTCAGGGGTCATACAATGAGCAGTTCTTC
>NA|TRBJ2-2|11|NA|TRBV6-2/TRBV6-3
CASSPFGELFF
TGTGCCAGCAGCCCTTTTGGGGAGCTGTTTTTT
>TRBD2|TRBJ2-5|16|NA|TRBV7-9
CASSPTSGRPQETQYF
TGTGCCAGCAGCCCTACTAGCGGGAGACCCCAAGAGACCCAGTACTTC
>NA|TRBJ2-2|13|NA|TRBV20-1
CSALRTSHGELFF
TGCAGTGCTCTCCGGACGAGCCACGGGGAGCTGTTTTTT
>TRBD2|TRBJ2-1|17|few|TRBV3-1
CASSRGNLAGTYNEQFF
TGTGCCAGCAGCCGGGGTAATCTAGCGGGGACGTATAATGAGCAGTTCTTC
>NA|TRBJ2-7|13|few|TRBV28
CASSLGLSDEQYF
TGTGCCAGCAGTTTAGGCCTCAGCGACGAGCAGTACTTC
>NA|TRBJ1-5|16|NA|TRBV20-1
CSARETGHYSNQPQHF
TGCAGTGCTAGAGAAACAGGACATTATAGCAATCAGCCCCAGCATTTT
>NA|TRBJ2-5|15|few|TRBV7-9
CASSSGLGAGETQYF
TGTGCCAGCAGCTCTGGCCTGGGGGCAGGGGAGACCCAGTACTTC
>NA|TRBJ2-3|10|many|TRBV29-1
CSVATDTQYF
TGCAGCGTTGCCACAGATACGCAGTATTTT
>NA|TRBJ2-1|10|few|TRBV2
CASSWGEQFF
TGTGCCAGCAGTTGGGGGGAGCAGTTCTTC
>TRBD2|TRBJ2-5|16|few|TRBV6-5
CASSSVGRSGGETQYF
TGTGCCAGCAGTTCCGTCGGAAGGTCGGGGGGAGAGACCCAGTACTTC
>NA|TRBJ1-6|17|NA|TRBV5-1
CASSFLNPTGGGSPLHF
TGCGCCAGCAGCTTCCTAAACCCGACAGGCGGGGGATCACCCCTCCACTTT
>TRBD2|TRBJ2-3|14|many|TRBV6-1
CASTQTSGTDTQYF
TGTGCCAGCACCCAGACTAGCGGCACAGATACGCAGTATTTT
>NA|TRBJ2-7|11|NA|TRBV29-1
CSGTWGYEQYF
TGCAGCGGAACGTGGGGGTACGAGCAGTACTTC
>NA|TRBJ2-2|14|many|TRBV6-1
CASTADGNTGELFF
TGTGCCAGCACCGCGGACGGTAACACCGGGGAGCTGTTTTTT
>TRBD1|TRBJ2-1|14|NA|TRBV6-2/TRBV6-3
CASTGALYYNEQFF
TGTGCCAGTACAGGGGCGCTCTATTACAATGAGCAGTTCTTC
>NA|TRBJ2-2|14|few|TRBV20-1
CSASGNINTGELFF
TGCAGTGCTAGTGGAAATATCAACACCGGGGAGCTGTTTTTT
>NA|TRBJ2-5|14|NA|TRBV3-1
CASSQDPYKETQYF
TGTGCCAGCAGCCAAGACCCATATAAAGAGACCCAGTACTTC
>NA|TRBJ2-1|15|few|TRBV20-1
CSARSLGSTYNEQFF
TGCAGTGCCAGAAGTTTAGGGAGTACCTACAATGAGCAGTTCTTC
>TRBD1|TRBJ2-3|15|few|TRBV7-3
CASSLSRDRSNTQYF
TGTGCCAGCAGCTTAAGCCGGGACAGGTCTAATACGCAGTATTTT
>NA|TRBJ2-1|15|NA|TRBV18
CASSPPGEGYNEQFF
TGTGCCAGCTCACCACCAGGGGAAGGCTACAATGAGCAGTTCTTC
>NA|TRBJ2-2|16|NA|TRBV7-8
CASPTSPGINTGELFF
TGTGCCAGTCCCACCTCGCCAGGGATAAACACCGGGGAGCTGTTTTTT
>TRBD2|TRBJ2-1|16|few|TRBV6-5
CASSYGTSGGYNEQFF
TGTGCCAGCAGTTACGGAACTAGCGGGGGCTACAATGAGCAGTTCTTC
>TRBD1|TRBJ2-7|14|many|TRBV25-1
CATAVDQGAYEQYF
TGTGCCACGGCAGTAGACCAGGGGGCCTACGAGCAGTACTTC
>NA|TRBJ1-6|16|few|TRBV20-1
CSARMDGPGYNSPLHF
TGCAGTGCTAGAATGGATGGACCGGGCTATAATTCACCCCTCCACTTT
>TRBD2|TRBJ2-1|15|few|TRBV10-3
CAIRPGLEANNEQFF
TGTGCCATCAGGCCGGGACTAGAAGCCAACAATGAGCAGTTCTTC
>NA|TRBJ2-7|15|NA|TRBV11-2
CASSAGTYYSYEQYF
TGTGCCAGCAGCGCCGGGACTTACTACTCCTACGAGCAGTACTTC